This T cell receptor beta chain was sequenced in a study of T cell responses to AZD1222 COVID-19 vaccine (dated by TCRdb to the early 2020s). A note on the overall study: AZD1222 recipients given second doses at about 4 weeks or at about 12 weeks were pooled, since spike-specific TCR depth and breadth were not found to differ between the two schedules. A total of around 240 trial participants underwent TCR sequencing, of whom 207 had received two doses of AZD1222 and approximately 25 had received two doses of the MenACWY control vaccine. Trial participants were enrolled into age subgroups of 18-55, 56-69 and 70-plus years, which contained about 150, 28 and 57 TCR-sequenced participants, respectively.

The CDR3 regions of human TCRbeta chains were analyzed by immunosequencing. From the authors' description of their analysis: TCRs in the repertoires were compared against a reference library of SARS-CoV-2-specific TCRs that had been generated with the MIRA antigen-specificity platform. Breadth was defined as the fraction of unique TCRs that were SARS-CoV-2-associated, and depth was defined as the fraction of total T cells that were SARS-CoV-2-associated. Using the MIRA data, each spike-specific TCR was mapped to the spike region that the TCR reacts to and placed in a CD4 or CD8 class. Log10-transformed breadth and depth values were compared by one-way ANOVA with Sidak's multiple comparisons tests. The clones in this table, taken by TCRdb from immuneACCESS, are in-frame only. Not every clone is retained; where verified, under half of the shortfall comes from an unresolved V gene, and the cause of the rest is unknown. V, J and clone size are taken as reported in that table, and D and trimming were inferred from the DNA itself. The sample table holds approximately 110,000 clones, of which under 90% were seen once. The ten largest clones add up to 3.5% to 4.5% of the sample.

V is cut by 0 bases and J by 7 bases, and the space between the germline ends is 14 bases. CDR1 and CDR2 (SGHRS, YFSETQ) derive from the germline V gene. CDR3 length: 15 amino acids, cysteine to phenylalanine. Just the 45-base CDR3 DNA is kept, in frame starting at base 1. The time point label, read with the paper, signifies: baseline before first vaccination. Samples from vaccinated people were obtained from the UK trials COV001 and COV002, which included a single-blind randomized controlled phase 2/3 trial of AZD1222 (ChAdOx1 nCoV-19) in healthy adults. Trial participant PBMC samples were collected at day 0 and day 28 after the second dose for TCRbeta chain sequencing. Paper-wide results and their limitations: After two AZD1222 doses, both the breadth and the depth of spike-specific TCRs were significantly higher than at day 0 and than in MenACWY recipients. The whole spike protein was spanned by vaccine-associated CD4 TCRs, and dominant responses were seen in regions 160-218 and 743-854. Because no day 14 peak-response samples were available, the repertoires could be characterized only after the peak T cell response. Most participants were white British and females outnumbered males, and the authors suggested that clonal diversity may have been underestimated. Conclusions about previously exposed vaccinees were limited because only a handful of AZD1222 recipients were SARS-CoV-2 seropositive at baseline. In the small 56-69-year group, the increase in depth fell short of significance, most likely because of low power. Reportedly, close to half of the unique spike-specific TCRs recognized epitopes lying outside the regions that are mutated in the B.1.351 and B.1.1.7 variants.

As concerns this clone: No cognate antigen has been identified for it. No per-base quality is available; no much larger clone lies one base away.

The chain is assembled from TRBV5-1 and TRBJ1-5; perhaps TRBD1 is the D gene, with 5 bases matching. Sequenced here: peripheral blood, sampled on day 0 of AZD1222 vaccination. The sequence came from an adult in good health. The nucleotide sequence is TGCGCCAGCAGCTTGGATAGTCCTCGGGGGCAGCCCCAGCATTTT. Translation gives CASSLDSPRGQPQHF. Supplemented by the reference TRBV5-1 and TRBJ1-5 proteins around the CDR3, the complete variable domain is KAGVTQTPRYLIKTRGQQVTLSCSPISGHRSVSWYQQTPGQGLQFLFEYFSETQRNKGNFPGRFSGRQFSNSRSEMNVSTLELGDSALYLCASSLDSPRGQPQHFGDGTRLSIL.